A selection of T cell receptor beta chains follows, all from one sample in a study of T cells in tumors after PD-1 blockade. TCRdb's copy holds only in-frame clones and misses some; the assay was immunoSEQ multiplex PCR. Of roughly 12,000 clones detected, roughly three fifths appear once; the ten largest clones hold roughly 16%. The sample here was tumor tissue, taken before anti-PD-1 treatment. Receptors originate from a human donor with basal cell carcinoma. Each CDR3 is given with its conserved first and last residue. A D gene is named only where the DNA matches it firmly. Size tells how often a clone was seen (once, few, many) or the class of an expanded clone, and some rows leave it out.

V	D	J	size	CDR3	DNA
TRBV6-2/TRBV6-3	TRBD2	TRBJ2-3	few	CASSYPRLAGGIPDTQYF	TGTGCCAGCAGTTATCCGAGACTAGCGGGGGGTATCCCAGATACGCAGTATTTT
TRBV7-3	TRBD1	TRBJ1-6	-	CASSKDRGPNSPLHF	TGTGCCAGCAGCAAAGACAGGGGGCCCAATTCACCCCTCCACTTT
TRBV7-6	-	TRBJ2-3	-	CVSSQTPLAPDTQYF	TGTGTCAGCAGCCAGACCCCACTAGCTCCGGATACGCAGTATTTT
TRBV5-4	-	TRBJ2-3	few	CASSLAGISTDTQYF	TGTGCCAGCAGCTTAGCAGGGATTAGCACAGATACGCAGTATTTT
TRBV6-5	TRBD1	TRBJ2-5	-	CATSDRVGGETQYF	TGTGCCACCTCGGACAGGGTGGGGGGAGAGACCCAGTACTTC
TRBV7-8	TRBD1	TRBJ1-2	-	CASSLGTGDGYTF	TGTGCCAGCAGCTTGGGGACAGGGGATGGCTACACCTTC
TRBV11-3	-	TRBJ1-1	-	CASSFGGGAVNTEAFF	TGTGCCAGCAGCTTCGGGGGGGGAGCTGTGAACACTGAAGCTTTCTTT
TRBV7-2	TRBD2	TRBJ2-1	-	CASSTGSGSSYNEQFF	TGTGCCAGCAGCACTGGTAGCGGGAGCTCCTACAATGAGCAGTTCTTC
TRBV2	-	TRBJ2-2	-	CASSENRAGELFF	TGTGCCAGCAGTGAAAACAGGGCCGGGGAGCTGTTTTTT
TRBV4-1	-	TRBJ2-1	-	CASGVLGPLETSLFF	TGCGCCAGCGGAGTACTGGGACCCCTCGAAACTTCCCTGTTCTTC
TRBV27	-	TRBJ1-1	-	CASSRKGYTEAFF	TGTGCCAGCAGTCGGAAGGGGTACACTGAAGCTTTCTTT
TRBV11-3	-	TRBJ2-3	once	CASSLILTDTQYF	TGTGCCAGCAGCTTAATCCTAACAGATACGCAGTATTTT
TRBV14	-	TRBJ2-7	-	CASSQDALWKQYF	TGTGCCAGCAGCCAAGACGCCTTATGGAAGCAGTACTTC
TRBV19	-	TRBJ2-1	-	CASSIDLSGGSAYNEQFF	TGTGCCAGTAGTATAGATCTATCCGGAGGTTCGGCCTACAATGAGCAGTTCTTC
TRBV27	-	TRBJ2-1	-	CASSLSGRSEQFF	TGTGCCAGCAGTTTATCAGGAAGGAGTGAGCAGTTCTTC
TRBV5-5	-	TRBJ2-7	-	CASSWGDRSYEQYF	TGTGCCAGCAGCTGGGGGGACCGATCCTACGAGCAGTACTTC
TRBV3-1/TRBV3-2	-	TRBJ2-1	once	CASSQGWESYNEQFF	TGTGCCAGCAGCCAAGGCTGGGAGTCCTACAATGAGCAGTTCTTC
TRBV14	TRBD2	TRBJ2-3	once	CASSRTSGRLDTQYF	TGTGCCAGCAGTCGGACTAGCGGGAGATTGGATACGCAGTATTTT